This T cell receptor (beta chain) stems from a study of shared clonotypes between healthy human individuals. Authors' methods: ImmunoSEQ junction-only sequences lacked quality scores, so their filtering differed. The repertoire was sequenced with immunoSEQ multiplex PCR; TCRdb's copy has only in-frame clones and lacks some. That table gives V, J and clone size, and the DNA gave D and trimming. The sample consists of around 1.4 million clones, approximately 98.5% of them appearing once. Negatively enriched CD4+ T cells were divided by CD45RA into naive and memory. Germline trimming cut 7 bases from V and 4 bases from J; bases unmatched to any gene: 10. The CDR3 is 15 amino acids. Germline-derived CDR1 and CDR2 are MNHEY and SMNVEV (reference sequence).

The clonotype comes from a man aged 25-45 years in good health. The specimen sequenced was naive CD4+ T cells sorted from blood. The subset here: CD45RA+ positively selected. J is TRBJ1-2 and V is TRBV27; 9 nucleotides align to TRBD1. Written as DNA, the CDR3 is TGTGCCAGCATATTACGACAGGGGGTCGGCTATGGCTACACCTTC. This encodes CASILRQGVGYGYTF.